Sequencing of this T cell receptor (beta chain) was carried out in a study of CD8+CD57+ T cells in acquired aplastic anemia. Study-level information: DNA per sorted CD4+ or CD8+ sample ranged roughly 0.19 to 30 ug, averaging approximately 3.3 ug. Study-level points and caveats: Any difference that existed in CD8+ Simpson's diversity between patients and controls was not significant. A set of more than 25 CD8+ CDR3 sequences was shared between patients and controls, and these sequences appeared highly expressed in patients.

TCR beta VDJ and CDR3 were profiled, and genomic DNA was the template. TCRdb called the reads again in MiXCR, with one record for every CDR3 protein. The data show some 150,000 distinct CDR3 sequences, 71% seen once. About this clonotype itself: What it binds is not known.

All sequencing subjects had displayed CD8+CD57+ cell expansion on flow cytometry. All participating patients were living with severe acquired aplastic anemia. The germline CDR1 and CDR2 sequences are SEHNR and FQNEAQ (reference sequence). V lost 0 bases to trimming and J lost 9 bases, with 3 bases between them. The CDR3 runs to 11 residues. The genes are TRBV7-9 and TRBJ2-1, with D unresolved. The TCR sequence derives from a human donor with aplastic anemia. The sample comprised sorted CD4+, CD8+, or CD8+CD57+ T cells (not recorded which) from PBMCs. In DNA form, the CDR3 reads TGTGCCAGCAGCTTAGCGCCTGAGCAGTTCTTC. Its protein is CASSLAPEQFF.